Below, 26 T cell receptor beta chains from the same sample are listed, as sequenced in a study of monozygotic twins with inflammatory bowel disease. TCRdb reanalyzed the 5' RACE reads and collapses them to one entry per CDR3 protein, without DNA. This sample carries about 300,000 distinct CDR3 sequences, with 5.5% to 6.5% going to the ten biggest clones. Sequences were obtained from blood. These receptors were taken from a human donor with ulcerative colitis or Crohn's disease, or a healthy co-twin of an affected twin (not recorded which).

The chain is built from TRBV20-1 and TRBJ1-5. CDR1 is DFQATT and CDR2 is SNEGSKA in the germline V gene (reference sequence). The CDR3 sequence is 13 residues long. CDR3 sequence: CSARDGIYQPQHF.

The CDR3 spells CASSPGGVSGANVLTF. The chain has TRBV19 and TRBJ2-6; TCRdb outputs TRBD2, but without DNA this stays unchecked. In germline, CDR1 is LNHDA, CDR2 SQIVND (reference sequence). This CDR3 has 16 residues. The variable domain in full, with the rest retrieved from reference TRBV19 and TRBJ2-6, is DGGITQSPKYLFRKEGQNVTLSCEQNLNHDAMYWYRQDPGQGLRLIYYSQIVNDFQKGDIAEGYSVSREKKESFPLTVTSAQKNPTAFYLCASSPGGVSGANVLTFGAGSRLTVL.

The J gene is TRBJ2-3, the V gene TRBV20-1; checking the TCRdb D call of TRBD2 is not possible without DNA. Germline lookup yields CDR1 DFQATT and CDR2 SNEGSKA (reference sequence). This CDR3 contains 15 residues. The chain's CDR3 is CSARRGLVGADTQYF.

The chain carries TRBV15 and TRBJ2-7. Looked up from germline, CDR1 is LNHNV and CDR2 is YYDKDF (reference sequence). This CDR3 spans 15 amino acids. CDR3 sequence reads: CATSREGRTTYEQYF.

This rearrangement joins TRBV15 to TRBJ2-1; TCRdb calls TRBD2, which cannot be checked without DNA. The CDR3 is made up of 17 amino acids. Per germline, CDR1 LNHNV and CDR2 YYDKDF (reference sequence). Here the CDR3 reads CATSSFDGLGVYNEQFF.

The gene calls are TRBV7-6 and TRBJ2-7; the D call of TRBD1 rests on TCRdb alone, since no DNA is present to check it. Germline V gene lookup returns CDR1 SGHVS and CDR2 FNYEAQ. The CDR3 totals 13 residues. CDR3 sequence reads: CASSRGQGREQYF.

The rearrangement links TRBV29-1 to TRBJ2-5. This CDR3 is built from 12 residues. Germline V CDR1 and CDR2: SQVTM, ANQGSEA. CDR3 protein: CSVAGYQETQYF.

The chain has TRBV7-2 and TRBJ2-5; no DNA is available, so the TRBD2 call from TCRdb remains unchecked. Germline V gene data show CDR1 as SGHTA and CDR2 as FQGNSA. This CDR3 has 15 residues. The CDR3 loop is CVSSLAGLAQETQYF.

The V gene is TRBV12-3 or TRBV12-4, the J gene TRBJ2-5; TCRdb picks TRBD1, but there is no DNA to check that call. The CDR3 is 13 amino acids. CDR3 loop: CASSPNRGETQYF.

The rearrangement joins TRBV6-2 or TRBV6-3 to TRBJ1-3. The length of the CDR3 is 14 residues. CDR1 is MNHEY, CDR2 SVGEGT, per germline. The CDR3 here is CASSYRGSGNTIYF.

The CDR3 here is CASSVRETQYF. This rearrangement joins TRBV28 to TRBJ2-5. This CDR3 comprises 11 residues. Germline lookup yields CDR1 MDHEN and CDR2 SYDVKM.

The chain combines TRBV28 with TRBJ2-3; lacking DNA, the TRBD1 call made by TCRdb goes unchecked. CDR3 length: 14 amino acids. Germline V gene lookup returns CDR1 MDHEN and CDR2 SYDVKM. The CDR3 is CASSLPGSSDTQYF.

CDR3 amino acids: CSARGDWRGHQETQYF. The rearrangement joins TRBV20-1 to TRBJ2-5; as DNA is missing, the TRBD1 call by TCRdb cannot be tested. The CDR3 is 16 residues long. Germline loops: CDR1 DFQATT, CDR2 SNEGSKA (reference sequence).

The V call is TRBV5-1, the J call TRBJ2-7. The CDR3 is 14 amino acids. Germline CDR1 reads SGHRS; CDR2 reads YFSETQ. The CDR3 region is CASSLGTPGHEQYF. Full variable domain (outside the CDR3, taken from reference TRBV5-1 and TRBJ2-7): KAGVTQTPRYLIKTRGQQVTLSCSPISGHRSVSWYQQTPGQGLQFLFEYFSETQRNKGNFPGRFSGRQFSNSRSEMNVSTLELGDSALYLCASSLGTPGHEQYFGPGTRLTVT.

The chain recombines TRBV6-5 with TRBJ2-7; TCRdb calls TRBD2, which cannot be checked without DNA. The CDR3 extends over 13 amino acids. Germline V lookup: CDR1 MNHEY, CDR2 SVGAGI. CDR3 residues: CASSYSRGSEQYF.

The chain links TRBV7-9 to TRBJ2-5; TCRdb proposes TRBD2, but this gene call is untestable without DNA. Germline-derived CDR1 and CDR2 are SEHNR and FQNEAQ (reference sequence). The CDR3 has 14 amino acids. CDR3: CASSLPWAGGGQYF.

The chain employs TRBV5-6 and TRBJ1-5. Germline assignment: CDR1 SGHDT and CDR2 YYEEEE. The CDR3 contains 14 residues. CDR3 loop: CASSLHGVGQPQHF.

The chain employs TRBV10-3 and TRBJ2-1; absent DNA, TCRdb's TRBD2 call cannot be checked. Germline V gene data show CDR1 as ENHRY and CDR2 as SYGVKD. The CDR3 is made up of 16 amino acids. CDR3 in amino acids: CVISQAASGSLGEQFF.

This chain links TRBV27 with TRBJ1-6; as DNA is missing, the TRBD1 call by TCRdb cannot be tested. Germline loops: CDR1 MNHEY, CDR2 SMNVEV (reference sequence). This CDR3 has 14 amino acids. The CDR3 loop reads CASSDNRGVSPLHF.

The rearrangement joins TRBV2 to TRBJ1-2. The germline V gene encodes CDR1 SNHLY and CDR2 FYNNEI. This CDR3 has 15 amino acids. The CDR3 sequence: CATKGRASSNYGYTF.

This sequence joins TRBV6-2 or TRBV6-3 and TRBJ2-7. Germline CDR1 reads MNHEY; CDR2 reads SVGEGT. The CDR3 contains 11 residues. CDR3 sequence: CASNQNYEQYF.

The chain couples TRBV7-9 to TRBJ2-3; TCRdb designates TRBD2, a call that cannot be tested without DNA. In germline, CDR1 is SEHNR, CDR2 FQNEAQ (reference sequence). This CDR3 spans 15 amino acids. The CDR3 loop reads CATSRSGTSTDTQYF.

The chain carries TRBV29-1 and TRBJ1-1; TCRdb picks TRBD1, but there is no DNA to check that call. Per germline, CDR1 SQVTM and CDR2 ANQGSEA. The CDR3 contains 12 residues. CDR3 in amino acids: CSVEDLGGGAFF.

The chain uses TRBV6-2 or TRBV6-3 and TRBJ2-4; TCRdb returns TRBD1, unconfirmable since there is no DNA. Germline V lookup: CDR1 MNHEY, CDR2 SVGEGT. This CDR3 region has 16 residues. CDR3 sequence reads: CASSPEGAGLGGIQYF.

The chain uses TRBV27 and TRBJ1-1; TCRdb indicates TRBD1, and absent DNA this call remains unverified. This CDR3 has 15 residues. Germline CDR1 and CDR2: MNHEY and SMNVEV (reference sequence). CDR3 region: CASSFRTGLGTEAFF.

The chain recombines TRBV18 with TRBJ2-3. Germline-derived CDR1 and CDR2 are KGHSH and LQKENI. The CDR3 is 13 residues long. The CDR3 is CASSPLRADTQYF. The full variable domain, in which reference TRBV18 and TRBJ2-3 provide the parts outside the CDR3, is NAGVMQNPRHLVRRRGQEARLRCSPMKGHSHVYWYRQLPEEGLKFMVYLQKENIIDESGMPKERFSAEFPKEGPSILRIQQVVRGDSAAYFCASSPLRADTQYFGPGTRLTVL.